This T cell receptor beta chain stems from a study of T cell responses to AZD1222 COVID-19 vaccine. This CDR3 has 18 residues. V lost 4 bases to trimming and J lost 2 bases, with 24 bases between them. Germline V gene sequence: CDR1 SGHAT, CDR2 FQNNGV. As concerns this clone: The antigen is not known.

Generated by immunoSEQ multiplex PCR, the TCRdb table keeps only in-frame clones and is missing some. The sample yields 160,000 or so clones, less than 90% seen once. Findings and limits, study-wide: Among spike-specific TCRs, nearly half reportedly target unmutated variant regions. Regions 160-218 and 743-854 dominated among vaccine-associated CD4 TCRs spanning spike.

Specimen: peripheral blood, collected after recovery from COVID-19. The source is an adult who had recovered from COVID-19. The V gene is TRBV11-2, the J gene TRBJ2-7; D is undetermined. The CDR3 protein is CASSSVLLRNPPPYEQYF. The CDR3 DNA reads TGTGCCAGCAGCTCCGTTTTATTGCGGAATCCGCCCCCCTACGAGCAGTACTTC. Using reference TRBV11-2 and TRBJ2-7 for the parts outside the CDR3, the full variable domain is EAGVAQSPRYKIIEKRQSVAFWCNPISGHATLYWYQQILGQGPKLLIQFQNNGVVDDSQLPKDRFSAERLKGVDSTLKIQPAKLEDSAVYLCASSSVLLRNPPPYEQYFGPGTRLTVT.